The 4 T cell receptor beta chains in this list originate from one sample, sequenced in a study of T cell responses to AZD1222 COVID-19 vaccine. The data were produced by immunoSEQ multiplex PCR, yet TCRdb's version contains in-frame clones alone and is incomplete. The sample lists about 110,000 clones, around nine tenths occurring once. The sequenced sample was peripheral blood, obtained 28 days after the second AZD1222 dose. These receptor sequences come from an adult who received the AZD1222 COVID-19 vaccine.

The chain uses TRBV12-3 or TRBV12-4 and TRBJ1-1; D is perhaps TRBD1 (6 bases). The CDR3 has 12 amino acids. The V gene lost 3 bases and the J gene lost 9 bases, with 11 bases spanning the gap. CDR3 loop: CASSFRTVKAFF. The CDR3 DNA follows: TGTGCCAGCAGTTTTAGGACAGTTAAAGCTTTCTTT.

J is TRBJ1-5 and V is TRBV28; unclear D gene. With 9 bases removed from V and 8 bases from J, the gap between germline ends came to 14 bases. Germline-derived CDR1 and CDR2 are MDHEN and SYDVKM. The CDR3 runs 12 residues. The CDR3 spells CASNLGMEPQHF. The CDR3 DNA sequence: TGTGCCAGTAACCTGGGAATGGAGCCCCAGCATTTT.

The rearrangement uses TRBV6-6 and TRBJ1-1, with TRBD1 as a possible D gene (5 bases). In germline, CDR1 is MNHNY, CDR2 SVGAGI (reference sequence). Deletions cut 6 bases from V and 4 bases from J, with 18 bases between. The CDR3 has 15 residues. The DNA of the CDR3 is TGTGCCAGCAGCGTGGCGGCGGGGCTGGGCACTGAAGCTTTCTTT. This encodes CASSVAAGLGTEAFF.

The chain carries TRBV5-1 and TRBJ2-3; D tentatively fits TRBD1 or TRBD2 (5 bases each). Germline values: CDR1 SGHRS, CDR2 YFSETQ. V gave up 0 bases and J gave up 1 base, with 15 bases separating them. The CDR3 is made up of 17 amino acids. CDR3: CASSLGTGTLRTDTQYF. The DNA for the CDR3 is TGCGCCAGCAGCTTGGGTACCGGGACGCTCCGCACAGATACGCAGTATTTT.